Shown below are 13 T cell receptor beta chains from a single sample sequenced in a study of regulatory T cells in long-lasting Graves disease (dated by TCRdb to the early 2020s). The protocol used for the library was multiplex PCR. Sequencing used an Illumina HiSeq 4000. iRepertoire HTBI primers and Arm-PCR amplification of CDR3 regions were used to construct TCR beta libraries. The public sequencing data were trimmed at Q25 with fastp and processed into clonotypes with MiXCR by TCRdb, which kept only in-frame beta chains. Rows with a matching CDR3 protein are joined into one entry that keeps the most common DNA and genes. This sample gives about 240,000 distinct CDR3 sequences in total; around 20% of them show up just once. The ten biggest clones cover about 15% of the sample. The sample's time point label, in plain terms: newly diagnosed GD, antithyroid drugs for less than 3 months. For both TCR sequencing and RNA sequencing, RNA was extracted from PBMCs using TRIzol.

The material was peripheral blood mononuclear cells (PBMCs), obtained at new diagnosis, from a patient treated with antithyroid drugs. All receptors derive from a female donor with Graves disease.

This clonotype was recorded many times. This chain's CDR3 is CASSQDREGNTIYF. In DNA, the CDR3 is TGTGCCAGCAGCCAGGACAGGGAAGGAAACACCATATATTTT. The rearrangement uses TRBV5-5 and TRBJ1-3; 8 positions agree with TRBD1. The CDR3 spans 14 residues. Germline loops: CDR1 SGHKS, CDR2 YYEKEE (reference sequence). Trimming removed 4 bases from V and 4 bases from J; junction bases left unmatched: 4.

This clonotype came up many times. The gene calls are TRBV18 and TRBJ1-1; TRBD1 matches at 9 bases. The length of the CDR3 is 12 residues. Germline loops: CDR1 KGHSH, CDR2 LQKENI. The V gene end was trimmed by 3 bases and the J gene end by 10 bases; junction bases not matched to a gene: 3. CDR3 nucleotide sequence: TGTGCCAGCTCACCTCCGGACAGGGGAGCTTTCTTT. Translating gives CASSPPDRGAFF.

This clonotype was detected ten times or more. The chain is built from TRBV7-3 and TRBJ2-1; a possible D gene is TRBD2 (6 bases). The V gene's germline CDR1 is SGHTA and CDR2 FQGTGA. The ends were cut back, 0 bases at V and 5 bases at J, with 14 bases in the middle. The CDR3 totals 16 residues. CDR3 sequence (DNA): TGTGCCAGCAGCTTAACGTTGTGGGACTCAGACAATGAGCAGTTCTTC. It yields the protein CASSLTLWDSDNEQFF.

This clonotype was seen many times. The DNA for the CDR3 is TGCGCCAGCAGCTTGCAAGTGGGGGCAGATACGCAGTATTTT. Encoded protein: CASSLQVGADTQYF. The rearrangement uses TRBV5-1 and TRBJ2-3, with D possibly called TRBD1 or TRBD2 (5 bases each). Germline CDR1 SGHRS, CDR2 YFSETQ. The CDR3 loop spans 14 amino acids. V was cut by 1 base and J by 4 bases, with 10 bases left in between.

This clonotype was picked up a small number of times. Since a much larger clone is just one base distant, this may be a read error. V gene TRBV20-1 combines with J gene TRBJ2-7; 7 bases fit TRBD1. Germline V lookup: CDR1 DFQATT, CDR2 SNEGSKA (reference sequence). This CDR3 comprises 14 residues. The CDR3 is CSTRFWDSPYEQYF. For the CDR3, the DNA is TGCAGTACTAGATTTTGGGACAGCCCCTACGAGCAGTACTTC.

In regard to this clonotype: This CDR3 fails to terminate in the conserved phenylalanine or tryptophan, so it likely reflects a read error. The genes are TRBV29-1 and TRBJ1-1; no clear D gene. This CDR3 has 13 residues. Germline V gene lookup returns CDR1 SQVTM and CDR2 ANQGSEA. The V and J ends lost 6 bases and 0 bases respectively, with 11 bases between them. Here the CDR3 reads CSVLRELNTEAFL. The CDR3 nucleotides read TGCAGCGTCCTTCGGGAGCTGAACACTGAAGCTTTCTTA.

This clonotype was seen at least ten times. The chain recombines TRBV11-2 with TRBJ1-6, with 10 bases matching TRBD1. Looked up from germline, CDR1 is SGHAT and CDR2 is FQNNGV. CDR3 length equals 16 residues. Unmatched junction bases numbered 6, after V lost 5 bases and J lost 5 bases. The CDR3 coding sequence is TGTGCCAGCAGCCCACGAGGACAGGGGGATAATTCACCCCTCCACTTT. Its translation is CASSPRGQGDNSPLHF.

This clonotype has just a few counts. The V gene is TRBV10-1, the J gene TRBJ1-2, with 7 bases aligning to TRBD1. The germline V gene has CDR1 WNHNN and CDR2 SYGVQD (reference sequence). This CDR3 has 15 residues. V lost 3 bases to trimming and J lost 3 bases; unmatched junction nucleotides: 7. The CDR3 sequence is CASSDRGQSYYGYTF. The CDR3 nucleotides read TGCGCCAGCAGTGATCGGGGACAGTCTTACTATGGCTACACCTTC.

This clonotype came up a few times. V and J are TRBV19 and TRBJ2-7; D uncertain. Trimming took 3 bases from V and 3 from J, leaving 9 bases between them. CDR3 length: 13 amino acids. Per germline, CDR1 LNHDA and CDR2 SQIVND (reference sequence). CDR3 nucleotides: TGTGCCAGTAGTATCAGAGGCCGCTACGAGCAGTACTTC. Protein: CASSIRGRYEQYF.

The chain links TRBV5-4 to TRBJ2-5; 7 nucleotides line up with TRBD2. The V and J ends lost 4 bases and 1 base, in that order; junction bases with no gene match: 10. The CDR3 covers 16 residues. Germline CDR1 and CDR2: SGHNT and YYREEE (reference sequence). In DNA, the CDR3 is TGTGCCAGCAGCGGGGGGAGGGGCGAACTCCAAGAGACCCAGTACTTC. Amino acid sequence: CASSGGRGELQETQYF.

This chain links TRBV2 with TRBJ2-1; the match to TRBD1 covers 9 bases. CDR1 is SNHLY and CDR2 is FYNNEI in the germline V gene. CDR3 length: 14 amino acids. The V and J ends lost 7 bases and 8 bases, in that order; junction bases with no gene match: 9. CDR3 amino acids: CASIRDRVTDEQFF. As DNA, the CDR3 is TGTGCCAGCATCCGGGACAGGGTTACAGATGAGCAGTTCTTC.

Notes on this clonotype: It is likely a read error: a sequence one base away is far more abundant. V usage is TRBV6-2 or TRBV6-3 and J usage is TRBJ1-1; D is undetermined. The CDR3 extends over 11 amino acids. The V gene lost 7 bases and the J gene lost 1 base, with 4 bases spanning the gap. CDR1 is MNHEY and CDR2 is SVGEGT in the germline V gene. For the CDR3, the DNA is TGTGCCAGCATCGAGAACACTGAAGCTTTCTTT. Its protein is CASIENTEAFF.

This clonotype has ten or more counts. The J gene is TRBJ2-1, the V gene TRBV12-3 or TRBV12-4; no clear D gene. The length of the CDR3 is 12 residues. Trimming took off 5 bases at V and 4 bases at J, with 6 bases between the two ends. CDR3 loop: CASSNIYNEQFF. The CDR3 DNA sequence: TGTGCCAGCAGTAATATTTACAATGAGCAGTTCTTC.